This T cell receptor beta chain emerged from a study of beta chain features in type 1 diabetes. Worth noting for this clone: The antigen is unknown.

The whole isolated RNA underwent reverse transcription, so sequencing captured expressed TCRB transcripts. Some clones are missing from TCRdb's copy, which holds only in-frame ones; the method was immunoSEQ multiplex PCR. The repertoire consists of under 550,000 clones, with roughly an eighth occurring once and the leading ten covering about 0.045%. General study points: Insertion counts at VDJ junctions were lower in type 1 diabetes patients, who also showed more deletions there.

Sequencing used naive CD4+ T cells from blood. This TCR came from a woman younger than 30 in good health.

As DNA, the CDR3 is TGTGCCAGCAGCTTAGGAGACGGAGGAAACACCATATATTTT. This codes for CASSLGDGGNTIYF. This chain connects TRBV7-2 to TRBJ1-3, with unresolved D. The CDR3 extends over 14 amino acids. CDR1 and CDR2 from the germline V gene are SGHTA and FQGNSA. Trimming pared 1 base from V and 4 bases from J, leaving 8 bases between.